The clone carrying this T cell receptor beta chain registers medium-sized (0.01 to 0.1%) by frequency. Synovial fluid was collected with matched peripheral blood from each patient with active arthritis. The sample comes from a study of synovial regulatory T cells in juvenile arthritis. CDR1 is DFQATT and CDR2 is SNEGSKA in the germline V gene (reference sequence). The CDR3 is 11 amino acids. The record lacks a DNA sequence. Sequencing was performed with immunoSEQ multiplex PCR; in TCRdb, only in-frame clones are kept and a portion is missing. The sample has thousands of clones; the top ten hold roughly 13%.

The source is a donor younger than 30 with juvenile idiopathic arthritis. The chain carries TRBV20-1 and TRBJ2-7; TCRdb's assignment of TRBD2 cannot be checked, as there is no DNA. The specimen was Treg cells from the synovium. CDR3 in amino acids: CSARERYEQYF.